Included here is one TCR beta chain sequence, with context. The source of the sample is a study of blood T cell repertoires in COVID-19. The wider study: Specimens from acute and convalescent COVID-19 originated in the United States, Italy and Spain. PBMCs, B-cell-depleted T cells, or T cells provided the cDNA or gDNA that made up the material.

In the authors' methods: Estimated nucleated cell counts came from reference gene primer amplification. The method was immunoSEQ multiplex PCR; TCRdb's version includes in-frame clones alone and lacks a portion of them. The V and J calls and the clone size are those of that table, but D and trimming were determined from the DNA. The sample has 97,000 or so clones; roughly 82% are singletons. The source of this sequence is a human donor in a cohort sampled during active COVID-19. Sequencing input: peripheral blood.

The CDR3 DNA follows: TGTGCCAGCAGCGGGAACACTGCTCAGCCCCAGCATTTT. Translating gives CASSGNTAQPQHF. The chain has TRBV2 and TRBJ1-5; D unclear. This CDR3 is 13 amino acids long. With 6 bases removed from V and 6 bases from J, the gap between germline ends came to 12 bases. CDR1 and CDR2 from the germline V gene are SNHLY and FYNNEI.